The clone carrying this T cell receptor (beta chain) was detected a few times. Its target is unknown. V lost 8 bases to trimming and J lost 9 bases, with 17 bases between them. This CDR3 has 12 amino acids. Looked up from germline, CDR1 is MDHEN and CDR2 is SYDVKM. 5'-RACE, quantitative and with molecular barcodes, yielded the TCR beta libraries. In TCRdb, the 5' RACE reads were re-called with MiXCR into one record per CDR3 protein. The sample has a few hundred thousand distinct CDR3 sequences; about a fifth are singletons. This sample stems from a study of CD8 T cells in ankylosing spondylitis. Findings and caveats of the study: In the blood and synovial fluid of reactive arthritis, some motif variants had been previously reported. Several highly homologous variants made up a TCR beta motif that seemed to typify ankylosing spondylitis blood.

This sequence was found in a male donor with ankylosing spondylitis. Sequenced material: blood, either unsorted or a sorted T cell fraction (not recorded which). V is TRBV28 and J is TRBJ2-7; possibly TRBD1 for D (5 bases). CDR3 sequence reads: CASWGSGHWQYF. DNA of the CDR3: TGTGCCAGCTGGGGCTCCGGGCATTGGCAGTACTTC. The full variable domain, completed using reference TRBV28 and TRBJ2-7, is DVKVTQSSRYLVKRTGEKVFLECVQDMDHENMFWYRQDPGLGLRLIYFSYDVKMKEKGDIPEGYSVSREKKERFSLILESASTNQTSMYLCASWGSGHWQYFGPGTRLTVT.